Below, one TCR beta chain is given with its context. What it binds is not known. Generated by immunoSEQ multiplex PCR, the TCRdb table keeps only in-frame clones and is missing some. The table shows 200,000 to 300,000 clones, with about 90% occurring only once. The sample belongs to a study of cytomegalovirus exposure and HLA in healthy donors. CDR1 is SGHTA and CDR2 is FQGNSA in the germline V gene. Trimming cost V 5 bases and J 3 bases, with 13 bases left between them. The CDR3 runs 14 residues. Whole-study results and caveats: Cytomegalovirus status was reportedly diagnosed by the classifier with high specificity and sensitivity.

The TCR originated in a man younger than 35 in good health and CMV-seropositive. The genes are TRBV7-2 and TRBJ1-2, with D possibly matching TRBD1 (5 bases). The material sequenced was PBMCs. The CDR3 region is CASSPQVGDYGYTF. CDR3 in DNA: TGTGCCAGCAGCCCCCAGGTGGGGGACTATGGCTACACCTTC. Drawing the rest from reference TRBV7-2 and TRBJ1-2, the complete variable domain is GAGVSQSPSNKVTEKGKDVELRCDPISGHTALYWYRQSLGQGLEFLIYFQGNSAPDKSGLPSDRFSAERTGGSVSTLTIQRTQQEDSAVYLCASSPQVGDYGYTFGSGTRLTVV.